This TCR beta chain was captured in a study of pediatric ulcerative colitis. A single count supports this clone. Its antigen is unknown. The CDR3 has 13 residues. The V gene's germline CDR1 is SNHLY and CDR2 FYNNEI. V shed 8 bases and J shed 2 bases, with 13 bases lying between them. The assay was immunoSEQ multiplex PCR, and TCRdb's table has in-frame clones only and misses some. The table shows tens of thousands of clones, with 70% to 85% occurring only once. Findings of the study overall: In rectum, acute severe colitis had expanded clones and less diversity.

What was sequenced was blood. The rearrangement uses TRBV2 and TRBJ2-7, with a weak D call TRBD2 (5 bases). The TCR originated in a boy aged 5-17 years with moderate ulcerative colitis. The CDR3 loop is CASGVLLAYEQYF. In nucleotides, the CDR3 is TGTGCCAGCGGGGTGTTACTAGCCTACGAGCAGTACTTC.